The 20 T cell receptor beta chains given below trace back to one sample, sequenced in a study of cytomegalovirus exposure and HLA in healthy donors. With 60 Vbeta and 13 Jbeta primers, the PCR was carried out. Sequencing used immunoSEQ multiplex PCR; TCRdb keeps in-frame clones, though not all of them. The repertoire consists of 100,000 to 120,000 clones, with over 75% occurring once and the leading ten covering 5.4%. Sequencing was performed on PBMCs. The receptors come from a woman younger than 45 in good health and CMV-seropositive.

In its sample, this clone was seen once. CDR3 protein: CASSPGGDPYNEQFF. CDR3 sequence (DNA): TGTGCCAGCAGCCCCGGGGGGGACCCCTACAATGAGCAGTTCTTC. The V and J genes are TRBV7-9 and TRBJ2-1; 8 bases are a match to TRBD2. J was trimmed by 2 bases and V by 5 bases; bases with no gene match: 5. The germline V gene encodes CDR1 SEHNR and CDR2 FQNEAQ (reference sequence). The CDR3 length is 15 residues. Full variable domain (remainder filled in from reference TRBV7-9 and TRBJ2-1): DTGVSQNPRHKITKRGQNVTFRCDPISEHNRLYWYRQTLGQGPEFLTYFQNEAQLEKSRLLSDRFSAERPKGSFSTLEIQRTEQGDSAMYLCASSPGGDPYNEQFFGPGTRLTVL.

The table lists this clone with a count of one. The rearrangement uses TRBV5-4 and TRBJ1-1; D is undetermined. Germline values: CDR1 SGHNT, CDR2 YYREEE (reference sequence). V was clipped by 0 bases and J by 1 base, with 7 bases between them. The CDR3 covers 14 residues. The CDR3 DNA reads TGTGCCAGCAGCTTGGAGAGGGCGAACACTGAAGCTTTCTTT. Translation: CASSLERANTEAFF.

The chain carries TRBV7-2 and TRBJ2-2; TRBD1 aligns across 9 bases. With V trimmed by 6 bases and J by 4 bases, 6 bases remained unmatched. Germline V gene data show CDR1 as SGHTA and CDR2 as FQGNSA. There are 15 residues in the CDR3. The CDR3 nucleotides read TGTGCCAGCAGACGTCCGGGACAGGGCACCGGGGAGCTGTTTTTT. Its translation: CASRRPGQGTGELFF. Combining the CDR3 with reference TRBV7-2 and TRBJ2-2 gives the whole variable domain GAGVSQSPSNKVTEKGKDVELRCDPISGHTALYWYRQSLGQGLEFLIYFQGNSAPDKSGLPSDRFSAERTGGSVSTLTIQRTQQEDSAVYLCASRRPGQGTGELFFGEGSRLTVL.

V and J are TRBV19 and TRBJ2-5; 11 nucleotides agree with TRBD2. The V gene's germline CDR1 is LNHDA and CDR2 SQIVND (reference sequence). Trimming removed 9 bases from V and 3 bases from J; junction bases left unmatched: 9. This CDR3 region has 15 residues. The chain's CDR3 is CASSGVAGGEETQYF. The CDR3 bases are TGTGCCAGCAGCGGGGTAGCGGGGGGGGAAGAGACCCAGTACTTC.

As regards this clone: At one of its ends the junction is not consistent with the germline gene, which may arise from a read error. The chain has TRBV11-1 and TRBJ2-5, with TRBD1 matching 7 bases. The CDR3 is 14 residues long. CDR1 SGHAT and CDR2 FQDESV come from the germline V gene (reference sequence). Here the CDR3 reads CASSSIGTEESQYF. The CDR3 DNA reads TGTGCCAGCAGCTCAATCGGGACAGAAGAGTCCCAGTACTTC.

This clone was seen just once. The genes are TRBV2 and TRBJ1-4, with D possibly matching TRBD1 (6 bases). Trimming removed 0 bases from V and 9 bases from J, with 11 bases in between. In germline, CDR1 is SNHLY, CDR2 FYNNEI. The CDR3 is 14 residues long. CDR3 loop: CASSEAGGNQKLFF. The CDR3 DNA is TGTGCCAGCAGTGAAGCAGGGGGAAATCAAAAACTGTTTTTT.

This clone was detected a few times. The chain joins TRBV2 to TRBJ1-1; 7 nucleotides align to TRBD1. Unmatched junction bases numbered 7, after V lost 6 bases and J lost 0 bases. The CDR3 sequence is 15 residues long. Germline V gives CDR1 SNHLY, CDR2 FYNNEI. CDR3 loop: CASRTGTVMNTEAFF. CDR3 sequence (DNA): TGTGCCAGCAGGACCGGGACAGTTATGAACACTGAAGCTTTCTTT.

In DNA, the CDR3 is TGTGCCATCGCCCCTCGAGCCTTGAGGTCTGGAAACACCATATATTTT. Protein sequence: CAIAPRALRSGNTIYF. This chain connects TRBV10-3 to TRBJ1-3; D is unclear. The germline V gene has CDR1 ENHRY and CDR2 SYGVKD. Trimming took 8 bases from V and 1 from J, leaving 18 bases between them. The CDR3 loop spans 16 amino acids.

The chain joins TRBV11-2 to TRBJ1-1, with TRBD1 matching 7 bases. The V gene end was trimmed by 6 bases and the J gene end by 2 bases; junction bases not matched to a gene: 9. The CDR3 runs to 15 residues. Germline assignment: CDR1 SGHAT and CDR2 FQNNGV. The CDR3 sequence: CASSSHRGDNTEAFF. The DNA of the CDR3 is TGTGCCAGCAGTTCCCACAGGGGCGATAACACTGAAGCTTTCTTT.

The gene calls are TRBV27 and TRBJ1-2, with TRBD1 matching 8 bases. Germline CDR1 is MNHEY and CDR2 is SMNVEV (reference sequence). V gave up 6 bases and J gave up 2 bases; unmatched junction bases: 8. The CDR3 loop spans 15 amino acids. The CDR3 region has the DNA TGTGCCAGCAGGTTACTTGGACAGGGAAACTATGGCTACACCTTC. Translation gives CASRLLGQGNYGYTF.

This clone was counted a few times. The V and J genes are TRBV6-6 and TRBJ1-2, with TRBD1 matching 8 bases. Germline loops: CDR1 MNHNY, CDR2 SVGAGI (reference sequence). CDR3 size: 13 residues. Trimming took 2 bases from V and 6 from J; bases not matched to a gene: 2. Here the CDR3 DNA reads TGTGCCAGCAGTTACACAGGGGGAGATGGCTACACCTTC. Its translation is CASSYTGGDGYTF.

This clone was detected once. CDR3 in amino acids: CASSYLTENQPQHF. The CDR3 DNA sequence: TGTGCCAGCAGCTATCTAACAGAGAATCAGCCCCAGCATTTT. The chain carries TRBV7-9 and TRBJ1-5; the D is unclear. The CDR3 has 14 amino acids. V dropped 4 bases and J dropped 4 bases, with 11 bases sitting between them. The germline gives CDR1 SEHNR, CDR2 FQNEAQ (reference sequence).

The V and J genes are TRBV5-1 and TRBJ2-7, with TRBD1 identical over 9 bases. This CDR3 is 14 amino acids long. Per germline, CDR1 SGHRS and CDR2 YFSETQ. The V and J ends lost 4 bases and 2 bases, in that order; junction bases with no gene match: 4. The CDR3 here is CASSGGQGAYEQYF. The CDR3 DNA reads TGCGCCAGCAGCGGGGGACAGGGCGCCTACGAGCAGTACTTC.

The chain carries TRBV2 and TRBJ2-3, with TRBD2 matching over 10 bases. This CDR3 contains 16 residues. After removal of 1 base from V and 4 bases from J, the junction contained 5 bases not matched to a gene. CDR1 and CDR2 (germline): SNHLY, FYNNEI. The CDR3 region has the DNA TGTGCCAGCAGTGAAGGGCTAGCGGGAGACGCAGATACGCAGTATTTT. This codes for CASSEGLAGDADTQYF.

This clone was observed a few times. The gene calls are TRBV5-1 and TRBJ2-5; D gene unclear. The CDR3 totals 14 residues. The V and J ends lost 0 bases and 5 bases respectively, with 11 bases between them. From germline, CDR1 is SGHRS and CDR2 YFSETQ. The CDR3 protein is CASSLATIGETQYF. CDR3 nucleotide sequence: TGCGCCAGCAGCTTGGCTACGATCGGGGAGACCCAGTACTTC.

The chain links TRBV6-4 to TRBJ2-6; D is ambiguous. V lost 6 bases and J lost 0, with 9 bases in between. The CDR3 covers 15 residues. CDR1 and CDR2 (germline): MRHNA, SNTAGT. In DNA form, the CDR3 reads TGTGCCAGCAGCGCACAGAGCTCTGGGGCCAACGTCCTGACTTTC. Protein sequence: CASSAQSSGANVLTF.

The V gene is TRBV9, the J gene TRBJ1-1; 10 nucleotides align to TRBD1. Germline V gene data show CDR1 as SGDLS and CDR2 as YYNGEE. V dropped 0 bases and J dropped 0; count of bases not matched to a gene: 5. This CDR3 has 17 residues. The CDR3 loop is CASSVGGQGGMNTEAFF. The CDR3, as DNA: TGTGCCAGCAGCGTAGGAGGACAGGGGGGCATGAACACTGAAGCTTTCTTT.

V and J are TRBV5-5 and TRBJ2-7, with D perhaps TRBD2 (6 bases). Trimming stripped 4 bases from V and 1 base from J, with 15 bases between. CDR3 length: 15 residues. The germline gives CDR1 SGHKS, CDR2 YYEKEE (reference sequence). The CDR3 region is CASSVSGQGSYEQYF. In DNA form, the CDR3 reads TGTGCCAGCAGCGTGAGCGGGCAGGGATCCTACGAGCAGTACTTC.

The V and J genes are TRBV7-3 and TRBJ2-2; the match to TRBD1 covers 9 bases. V shed 7 bases and J 3 bases; nucleotides not matched to a gene: 6. Germline V gene data show CDR1 as SGHTA and CDR2 as FQGTGA. The CDR3 runs to 15 residues. For the CDR3, the DNA is TGTGCCAGCACTACTACAGGGGGCTACACCGGGGAGCTGTTTTTT. Amino acids: CASTTTGGYTGELFF.

This clone turned up a few times. This rearrangement joins TRBV10-3 to TRBJ2-1; 7 positions match TRBD2. CDR1 and CDR2 (germline): ENHRY, SYGVKD. The CDR3 covers 19 residues. After removal of 4 bases from V and 0 bases from J, the junction contained 15 bases not matched to a gene. The CDR3 DNA reads as TGTGCCATCAGTGTGGTGGGGACTAATCAGCGTGCCTCCTACAATGAGCAGTTCTTC. Translating it yields CAISVVGTNQRASYNEQFF.